Listed here are 27 T cell receptor beta chains from one sample, sequenced in a study of T cell responses to AZD1222 COVID-19 vaccine. Libraries were prepared by immunoSEQ multiplex PCR; TCRdb keeps only in-frame clonotypes and omits some of them. The sample records 200,000 or so clones, 80% to 90% being singletons. This sample comprised peripheral blood, obtained on day 0 of AZD1222 vaccination. Every receptor here comes from an adult in good health.

The chain is built from TRBV27 and TRBJ1-5; TRBD1 matches at 7 bases. Germline assignment: CDR1 MNHEY and CDR2 SMNVEV (reference sequence). J lost 9 bases, V lost 4 bases, and 9 bases had no gene match. The CDR3 spans 14 residues. CDR3 residues: CASSSGQRAGPQHF. In DNA form, the CDR3 reads TGTGCCAGCAGTTCGGGACAGAGGGCGGGGCCCCAGCATTTT.

The chain's CDR3 is CASSGTGGGHTYEQYF. The CDR3, as DNA: TGTGCCAGTAGTGGTACAGGCGGGGGCCATACCTACGAGCAGTACTTC. The rearrangement joins TRBV19 to TRBJ2-7; possible D gene TRBD2, 7 bases. CDR3 size: 16 residues. Trimming shortened V by 5 bases and J by 2 bases, and 19 bases separated the two germline ends. CDR1 and CDR2 from the germline V gene are LNHDA and SQIVND (reference sequence).

This clone occurred once. J is TRBJ1-2 and V is TRBV6-6; the D gene is possibly TRBD1 (6 bases). The germline V gene encodes CDR1 MNHNY and CDR2 SVGAGI (reference sequence). This CDR3 has 14 residues. V was cut by 4 bases and J by 8 bases, with 17 bases left in between. DNA of the CDR3: TGTGCCAGCAGTTTCTACAGGGAAAGTAGGGGCTACACCTTC. It codes for CASSFYRESRGYTF.

Concerning this clone itself: This CDR3 is also generated by other DNA sequences in the sample. The genes are TRBV3-1 (or the pseudogene TRBV3-2) and TRBJ1-5, with D possibly being TRBD1 (6 bases). This CDR3 spans 14 amino acids. Germline V gene data show CDR1 as LGHDT and CDR2 as YNNKEL (reference sequence). Trimming stripped 3 bases from V and 4 bases from J, with 10 bases between. Here the CDR3 reads CASSQATGNQPQHF. For the CDR3, the DNA is TGTGCCAGCAGCCAGGCAACAGGGAATCAGCCCCAGCATTTT.

This chain joins TRBV28 and TRBJ2-7; 10 nucleotides line up with TRBD1. This CDR3 is 16 amino acids long. Per germline, CDR1 MDHEN and CDR2 SYDVKM. The ends lost 7 bases at V and 9 bases at J; junction bases unmatched: 18. CDR3 residues: CASIPMAGTGEVGQYF. CDR3 in DNA: TGTGCCAGCATCCCGATGGCCGGGACAGGGGAAGTAGGGCAGTACTTC.

V gene TRBV4-2 combines with J gene TRBJ2-5; TRBD2 aligns across 11 bases. Trimming at V came to 6 bases and at J to 4 bases, leaving 7 bases not matched to a gene. The CDR3 runs 15 residues. Germline-derived CDR1 and CDR2 are LGHNA and YNFKEQ. CDR3 in amino acids: CASSYTSGSGETQYF. CDR3 in DNA: TGTGCCAGCAGTTACACTAGCGGGAGCGGAGAGACCCAGTACTTC.

V gene TRBV21-1 combines with J gene TRBJ1-1; the table's D call, TRBD1, was not checked against the DNA. TRBV21-1 is shown as a pseudogene. The CDR3 has 13 residues. The CDR3 region has the DNA TGTGCCAGCAGCACCCGGACAGGGGAGGGAGCTTTCTTT. Its translation is CASSTRTGEGAFF.

The chain combines TRBV28 with TRBJ1-2; the match to TRBD1 covers 10 bases. The V segment lost 4 bases and the J segment 5 bases; nucleotides outside the gene matches: 7. Germline V lookup: CDR1 MDHEN, CDR2 SYDVKM. CDR3 length equals 15 residues. The CDR3 loop is CASSSGQGRPYGYTF. For the CDR3, the DNA is TGTGCCAGCAGTTCGGGACAGGGGAGACCTTATGGCTACACCTTC.

J is TRBJ1-2 and V is TRBV4-3, with TRBD1 matching over 8 bases. Trimming at V came to 8 bases and at J to 2 bases, leaving 10 bases not matched to a gene. From germline, CDR1 is LGHNA and CDR2 YSLEER. The CDR3 spans 15 residues. The CDR3, as DNA: TGCGCCAGCGCCCTCGATGACAGGGGCAACTATGGCTACACCTTC. It yields the protein CASALDDRGNYGYTF.

This chain links TRBV6-5 with TRBJ1-2; D remains unclear. The CDR3 is 13 amino acids. Trimming removed 4 bases at V and 6 bases at J, with 12 bases between. Germline CDR1 is MNHEY and CDR2 is SVGAGI. In nucleotides, the CDR3 is TGTGCCAGCAGTTCCGTCCCAAGGGATGGCTACACCTTC. The encoded protein is CASSSVPRDGYTF.

CDR3 sequence: CAISEEQYNQPQHF. The CDR3, as DNA: TGTGCCATCAGTGAGGAACAGTACAATCAGCCCCAGCATTTT. V and J are TRBV10-3 and TRBJ1-5; D remains unclear. The CDR3 spans 14 residues. V was shortened by 2 bases and J by 3 bases, with 8 bases between the two germline ends. From germline, CDR1 is ENHRY and CDR2 SYGVKD.

The rearrangement links TRBV3-1 (or the pseudogene TRBV3-2) to TRBJ2-7, with D maybe TRBD2 (6 bases). CDR1 LGHDT and CDR2 YNNKEL come from the germline V gene (reference sequence). CDR3 length: 13 amino acids. Trimming pared 0 bases from V and 7 bases from J, leaving 10 bases between. For the CDR3, the DNA is TGTGCCAGCAGCCAAGAGGGGGGATGGGAGCAGTACTTC. This encodes CASSQEGGWEQYF.

This chain uses TRBV10-3 with TRBJ2-7; maybe TRBD2 (5 bases). The CDR3 loop spans 13 amino acids. Germline V gene lookup returns CDR1 ENHRY and CDR2 SYGVKD. Trimming cost V 5 bases and J 4 bases, with 12 bases left between them. The CDR3 DNA sequence: TGTGCCATCAGTTTCCTCCGCGGGTACGAGCAGTACTTC. Its protein product is CAISFLRGYEQYF.

V gene TRBV5-1 combines with J gene TRBJ1-2; TRBD1 matches 10 bases. V was pared by 1 base and J by 8 bases, with 11 bases of the junction left unmatched. This CDR3 comprises 16 residues. The germline gives CDR1 SGHRS, CDR2 YFSETQ. CDR3 sequence: CASSLQGQGGPRGYTF. The CDR3 bases are TGCGCCAGCAGCTTGCAAGGACAGGGGGGACCTAGAGGCTACACCTTC.

The gene calls are TRBV4-3 and TRBJ1-3; TRBD1 matches at 8 bases. The V gene's germline CDR1 is LGHNA and CDR2 YSLEER. With V trimmed by 3 bases and J by 4 bases, 5 bases remained unmatched. This CDR3 comprises 15 residues. CDR3 nucleotides: TGCGCCAGCAGCCAGCAGGGGGCAGGAGGAAACACCATATATTTT. It translates to CASSQQGAGGNTIYF.

The CDR3 nucleotides are TGTGCCAGCAGCCTAGACAGATCGACAGCTACCTACGAGCAGTACTTC. Its translation is CASSLDRSTATYEQYF. This chain connects TRBV7-9 to TRBJ2-7, with D perhaps matching TRBD1 (5 bases). V shed 5 bases and J shed 2 bases, with 19 bases lying between them. This CDR3 comprises 16 residues. CDR1 and CDR2 (germline): SEHNR, FQNEAQ (reference sequence).

The chain carries TRBV28 and TRBJ2-1; D is uncertain. The V gene's germline CDR1 is MDHEN and CDR2 SYDVKM. Trimming removed 3 bases from V and 8 bases from J, with 8 bases in between. This CDR3 contains 12 residues. The CDR3 loop reads CASSFQRDEQFF. The CDR3 DNA reads as TGTGCCAGCAGTTTTCAGCGTGATGAGCAGTTCTTC.

The rearrangement uses TRBV4-3 and TRBJ2-6, with TRBD1 matching 7 bases. The CDR3 loop spans 18 amino acids. Germline CDR1 is LGHNA and CDR2 is YSLEER. Trimming removed 3 bases from V and 4 bases from J; junction bases left unmatched: 12. The DNA of the CDR3 is TGCGCCAGCAGCCATCTGGCGACAGGGAGCGTGGGGGCCAACGTCCTGACTTTC. Translated: CASSHLATGSVGANVLTF.

For the CDR3, the DNA is TGTGCCAGCAGCCCCGGGACTAGCGGCGAGCAGTACTTC. The encoded protein is CASSPGTSGEQYF. The chain has TRBV3-1 (or the pseudogene TRBV3-2) and TRBJ2-7, with 11 positions matching TRBD2. The junction had 2 bases not matched to a gene; V was cut back by 4 bases and J by 6 bases. CDR1 LGHDT and CDR2 YNNKEL come from the germline V gene (reference sequence). The CDR3 is 13 residues long.

The V and J genes are TRBV7-9 and TRBJ2-7; 7 positions match TRBD2. V trimming: 1 base; J trimming: 4 bases; junction bases outside the gene matches: 10. The CDR3 consists of 16 residues. Germline V lookup: CDR1 SEHNR, CDR2 FQNEAQ (reference sequence). The CDR3 sequence: CASSLGDGGVGYEQYF. DNA of the CDR3: TGTGCCAGCAGCTTAGGAGATGGGGGGGTAGGATACGAGCAGTACTTC. The variable domain in full, with the rest retrieved from reference TRBV7-9 and TRBJ2-7, is DTGVSQNPRHKITKRGQNVTFRCDPISEHNRLYWYRQTLGQGPEFLTYFQNEAQLEKSRLLSDRFSAERPKGSFSTLEIQRTEQGDSAMYLCASSLGDGGVGYEQYFGPGTRLTVT.

This chain connects TRBV18 to TRBJ2-1, with 14 bases fitting TRBD2. Trimming took 2 bases from V and 10 from J; bases not matched to a gene: 16. Germline CDR1 is KGHSH and CDR2 is LQKENI. The CDR3 runs 19 residues. The CDR3 bases are TGTGCCAGCTCACCAAAGCGGGGGCCGGGGACTAGCGGGAGAGTGGAGCAGTTCTTC. It translates to CASSPKRGPGTSGRVEQFF.

The V and J genes are TRBV30 and TRBJ1-6; D remains ambiguous. V was cut by 4 bases and J by 7 bases, with 11 bases left in between. This CDR3 is built from 13 residues. Germline CDR1 is GTSNPN and CDR2 is SVGIG (reference sequence). CDR3 sequence (DNA): TGTGCCTGGATAGGTCGGTCCAATTCACCCCTCCACTTT. Translating gives CAWIGRSNSPLHF.

V gene TRBV5-1 combines with J gene TRBJ1-4; the D is unclear. The germline V gene has CDR1 SGHRS and CDR2 YFSETQ. Trimming shortened V by 4 bases and J by 0 bases, and 10 bases separated the two germline ends. The CDR3 is made up of 15 amino acids. The DNA for the CDR3 is TGCGCCAGCAGCCCTCTGCCTACAACTAATGAAAAACTGTTTTTT. Its translation is CASSPLPTTNEKLFF.

This sequence joins TRBV5-6 and TRBJ1-6; D gene uncertain. Trimming stripped 2 bases from V and 7 bases from J, with 19 bases between. The CDR3 loop spans 17 amino acids. CDR1 and CDR2 from the germline V gene are SGHDT and YYEEEE. This CDR3 is CASSFIPIGRLNSPLHF. As DNA, the CDR3 is TGTGCCAGCAGCTTTATTCCAATTGGTAGACTGAATTCACCCCTCCACTTT.

This chain uses TRBV18 with TRBJ2-7, with D perhaps TRBD2 (5 bases). Per germline, CDR1 KGHSH and CDR2 LQKENI. V lost 0 bases to trimming and J lost 3 bases, with 15 bases between them. The CDR3 consists of 16 residues. The CDR3 nucleotides read TGTGCCAGCTCACCACCGCCGGGGATACTCTACTACGAGCAGTACTTC. It translates to CASSPPPGILYYEQYF.

V usage is TRBV19 and J usage is TRBJ1-2, with TRBD1 matching 8 bases. Germline V gene lookup returns CDR1 LNHDA and CDR2 SQIVND (reference sequence). CDR3 length equals 15 residues. Germline trimming cut 5 bases from V and 2 bases from J; bases unmatched to any gene: 7. Written as DNA, the CDR3 is TGTGCCAGTAGTGTACGGACAGGGTTCAACTATGGCTACACCTTC. This encodes CASSVRTGFNYGYTF.

The V gene is TRBV6-6, the J gene TRBJ1-3; D perhaps matches TRBD1 (6 bases). V was cut by 2 bases and J by 0 bases, with 8 bases left in between. This CDR3 contains 15 residues. CDR1 is MNHNY, CDR2 SVGAGI, per germline (reference sequence). The CDR3 region is CASSYGTSSGNTIYF. CDR3 in DNA: TGTGCCAGCAGTTACGGGACAAGCTCTGGAAACACCATATATTTT.